A single sample gave rise to the 9 T cell receptor beta chains below, sequenced in a study of blood T cell repertoires in COVID-19. Repertoires were generated with immunoSEQ multiplex PCR, while TCRdb's copy carries only in-frame clones and drops some. The sample records 310,000 or so clones, around four fifths being singletons. Sequenced material: peripheral blood. The receptors derive from a woman aged 50 to 60 with acute or convalescent COVID-19.

The V and J genes are TRBV18 and TRBJ1-4; 7 bases match TRBD1. Germline lookup yields CDR1 KGHSH and CDR2 LQKENI. The ends lost 6 bases at V and 5 bases at J; junction bases unmatched: 18. The CDR3 sequence is 18 residues long. CDR3 sequence: CASSLTQGGSSSNEKLFF. The CDR3 DNA reads TGTGCCAGCTCCCTCACCCAGGGGGGCTCCTCTTCAAATGAAAAACTGTTTTTT.

This rearrangement joins TRBV23-1 to TRBJ2-7, with D maybe TRBD2 (7 bases). TRBV23-1 is flagged as an ORF with uncertain function. The CDR3 has 17 residues. Trimming took off 4 bases at V and 3 bases at J, with 22 bases between the two ends. CDR3 nucleotide sequence: TGCGCCAGCAGTCTGAACCGGGGGGCTAGCGGACTCTACGAGCAGTACTTC. It encodes CASSLNRGASGLYEQYF.

V is TRBV25-1 and J is TRBJ2-1; tentatively, D is TRBD1 (6 bases). V gave up 3 bases and J gave up 2 bases, with 14 bases separating them. From germline, CDR1 is MGHDK and CDR2 SYGVNS. The CDR3 sequence is 16 residues long. CDR3 DNA sequence: TGTGCCAGCAGTGACCCCCGGAAGGGGGCCTACAATGAGCAGTTCTTC. It is translated as CASSDPRKGAYNEQFF.

V is TRBV7-2 and J is TRBJ2-7, with a weak D call TRBD1 (5 bases). V was cut by 0 bases and J by 2 bases, with 8 bases left in between. This CDR3 has 14 residues. Germline lookup yields CDR1 SGHTA and CDR2 FQGNSA. CDR3 bases: TGTGCCAGCAGCTTAGCGGGGCTACCCTACGAGCAGTACGTC. As protein: CASSLAGLPYEQYV.

The V call is TRBV6-6, the J call TRBJ2-1, with 8 bases that match TRBD2. The V and J ends lost 2 bases and 2 bases, in that order; junction bases with no gene match: 2. The germline V gene has CDR1 MNHNY and CDR2 SVGAGI (reference sequence). The CDR3 has 15 amino acids. The CDR3 DNA follows: TGTGCCAGCAGTTACCGTAGCGGGACCTACAATGAGCAGTTCTTC. It translates to CASSYRSGTYNEQFF.

The chain couples TRBV9 to TRBJ2-5; tentative D call: TRBD2 (5 bases). The CDR3 extends over 13 amino acids. Trimming stripped 3 bases from V and 9 bases from J, with 15 bases between. Germline loops: CDR1 SGDLS, CDR2 YYNGEE. The CDR3, as DNA: TGTGCCAGCAGCGCCAGACCCGTCGGGGCCCAGTACTTC. Residues: CASSARPVGAQYF.

This sequence joins TRBV7-9 and TRBJ2-1; D perhaps matches TRBD1 (5 bases). The CDR3 sequence is 12 residues long. CDR1 is SEHNR, CDR2 FQNEAQ, per germline (reference sequence). Trimming cost V 5 bases and J 8 bases, with 10 bases left between them. The CDR3 DNA reads TGTGCCAGCAGCCCCCAGGGCTATGAGCAGTTCTTC. As protein: CASSPQGYEQFF.

V gene TRBV29-1 combines with J gene TRBJ2-5; the D gene is possibly TRBD2 (5 bases). CDR1 and CDR2 from the germline V gene are SQVTM and ANQGSEA. The CDR3 consists of 12 residues. Trimming took 3 bases from V and 4 from J, leaving 9 bases between them. The CDR3 nucleotides are TGCAGCGTTGATCCGGGGTTAGAGACCCAGTACTTC. This codes for CSVDPGLETQYF. The variable domain in full, completed from reference TRBV29-1 and TRBJ2-5, reads SAVISQKPSRDICQRGTSLTIQCQVDSQVTMMFWYRQQPGQSLTLIATANQGSEATYESGFVIDKFPISRPNLTFSTLTVSNMSPEDSSIYLCSVDPGLETQYFGPGTRLLVL.

The rearrangement links TRBV10-3 to TRBJ1-5; 9 bases line up with TRBD1. The CDR3 runs 15 residues. Germline V gene data show CDR1 as ENHRY and CDR2 as SYGVKD. The V and J ends lost 0 bases and 4 bases, in that order; junction bases with no gene match: 1. The CDR3 region is CAISESGTGNQPQHF. The CDR3 region has the DNA TGTGCCATCAGTGAGTCGGGGACAGGGAATCAGCCCCAGCATTTT.